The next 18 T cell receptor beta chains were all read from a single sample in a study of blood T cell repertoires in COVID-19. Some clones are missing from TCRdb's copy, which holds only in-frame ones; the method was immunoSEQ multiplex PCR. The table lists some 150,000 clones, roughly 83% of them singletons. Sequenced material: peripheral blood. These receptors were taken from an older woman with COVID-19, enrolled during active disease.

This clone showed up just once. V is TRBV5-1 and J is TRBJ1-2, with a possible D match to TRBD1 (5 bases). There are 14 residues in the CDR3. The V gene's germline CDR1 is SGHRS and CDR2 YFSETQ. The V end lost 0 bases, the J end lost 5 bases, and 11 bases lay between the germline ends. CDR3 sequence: CASSLEAGQYGYTF. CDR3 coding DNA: TGCGCCAGCAGCTTGGAGGCAGGACAATATGGCTACACCTTC. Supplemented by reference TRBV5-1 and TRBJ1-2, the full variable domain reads KAGVTQTPRYLIKTRGQQVTLSCSPISGHRSVSWYQQTPGQGLQFLFEYFSETQRNKGNFPGRFSGRQFSNSRSEMNVSTLELGDSALYLCASSLEAGQYGYTFGSGTRLTVV.

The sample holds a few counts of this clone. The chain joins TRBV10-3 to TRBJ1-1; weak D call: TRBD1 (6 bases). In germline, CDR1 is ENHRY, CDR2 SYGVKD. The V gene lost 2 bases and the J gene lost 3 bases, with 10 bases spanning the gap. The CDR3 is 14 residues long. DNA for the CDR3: TGTGCCATCAGTGAGAAGGGGGGGGACACTGAAGCTTTCTTT. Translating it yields CAISEKGGDTEAFF.

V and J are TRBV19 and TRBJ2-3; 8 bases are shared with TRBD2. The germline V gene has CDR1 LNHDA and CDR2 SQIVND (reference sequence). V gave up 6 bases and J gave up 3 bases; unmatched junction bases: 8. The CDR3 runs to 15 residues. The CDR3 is CASSPQAGGTDTQYF. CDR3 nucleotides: TGTGCCAGTAGCCCCCAGGCGGGGGGAACAGATACGCAGTATTTT. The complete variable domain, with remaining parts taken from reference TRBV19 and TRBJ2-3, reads DGGITQSPKYLFRKEGQNVTLSCEQNLNHDAMYWYRQDPGQGLRLIYYSQIVNDFQKGDIAEGYSVSREKKESFPLTVTSAQKNPTAFYLCASSPQAGGTDTQYFGPGTRLTVL.

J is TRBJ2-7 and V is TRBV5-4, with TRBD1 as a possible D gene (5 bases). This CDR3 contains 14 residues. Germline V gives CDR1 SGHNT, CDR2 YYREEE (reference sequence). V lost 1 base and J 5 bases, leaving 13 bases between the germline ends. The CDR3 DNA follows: TGTGCCAGCAGCTTGCTAGGGGAAGGTAACGAGCAGTACTTC. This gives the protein CASSLLGEGNEQYF.

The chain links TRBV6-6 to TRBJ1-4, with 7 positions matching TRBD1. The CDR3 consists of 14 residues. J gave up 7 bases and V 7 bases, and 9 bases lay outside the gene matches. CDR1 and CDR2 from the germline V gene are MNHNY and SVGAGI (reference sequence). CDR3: CASIRQGSGEKLFF. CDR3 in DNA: TGTGCCAGCATTAGACAGGGTTCGGGTGAAAAACTGTTTTTT.

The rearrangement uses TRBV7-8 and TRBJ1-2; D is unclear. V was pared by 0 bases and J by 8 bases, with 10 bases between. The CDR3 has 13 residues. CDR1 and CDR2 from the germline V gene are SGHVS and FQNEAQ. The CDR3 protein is CASSLANGLGYTF. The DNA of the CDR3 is TGTGCCAGCAGCTTAGCGAACGGTCTCGGCTACACCTTC.

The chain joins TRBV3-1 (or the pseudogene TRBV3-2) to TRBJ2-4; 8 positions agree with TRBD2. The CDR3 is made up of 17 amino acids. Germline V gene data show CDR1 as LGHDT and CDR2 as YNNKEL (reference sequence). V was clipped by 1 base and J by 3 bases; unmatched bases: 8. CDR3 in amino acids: CASSQVAAGVIKNIQYF. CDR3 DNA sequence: TGTGCCAGCAGCCAAGTTGCAGCGGGGGTGATCAAAAACATTCAGTACTTC.

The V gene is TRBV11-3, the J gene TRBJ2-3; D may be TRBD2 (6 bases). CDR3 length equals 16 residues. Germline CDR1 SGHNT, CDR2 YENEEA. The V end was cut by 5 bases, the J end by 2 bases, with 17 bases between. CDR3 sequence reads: CASSRLGGVNTDTQYF. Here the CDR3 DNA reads TGTGCCAGCAGCCGCCTCGGCGGGGTAAACACAGATACGCAGTATTTT.

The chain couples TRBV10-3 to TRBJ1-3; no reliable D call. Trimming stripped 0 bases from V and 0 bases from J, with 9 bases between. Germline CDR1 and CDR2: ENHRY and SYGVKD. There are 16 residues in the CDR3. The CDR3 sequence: CAISESNIFSGNTIYF. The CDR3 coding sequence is TGTGCCATCAGTGAGTCGAACATCTTCTCTGGAAACACCATATATTTT.

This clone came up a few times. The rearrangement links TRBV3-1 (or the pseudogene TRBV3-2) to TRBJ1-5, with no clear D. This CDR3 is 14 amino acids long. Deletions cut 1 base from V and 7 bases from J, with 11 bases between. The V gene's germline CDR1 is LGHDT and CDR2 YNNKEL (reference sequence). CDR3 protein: CASSQGGGWQPQHF. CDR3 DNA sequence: TGTGCCAGCAGCCAAGGAGGAGGGTGGCAGCCCCAGCATTTT.

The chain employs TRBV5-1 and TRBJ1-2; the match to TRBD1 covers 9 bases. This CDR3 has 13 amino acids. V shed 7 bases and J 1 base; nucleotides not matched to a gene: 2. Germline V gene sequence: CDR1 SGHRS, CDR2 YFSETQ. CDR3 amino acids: CASQTGGNYGYTF. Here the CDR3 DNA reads TGCGCCAGCCAGACAGGGGGTAACTATGGCTACACCTTC. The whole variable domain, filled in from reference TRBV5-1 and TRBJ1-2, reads KAGVTQTPRYLIKTRGQQVTLSCSPISGHRSVSWYQQTPGQGLQFLFEYFSETQRNKGNFPGRFSGRQFSNSRSEMNVSTLELGDSALYLCASQTGGNYGYTFGSGTRLTVV.

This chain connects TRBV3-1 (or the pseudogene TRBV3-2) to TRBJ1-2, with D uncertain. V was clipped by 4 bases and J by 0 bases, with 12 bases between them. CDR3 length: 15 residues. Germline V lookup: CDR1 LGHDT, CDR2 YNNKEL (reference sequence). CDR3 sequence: CASSPPGGSNYGYTF. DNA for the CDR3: TGTGCCAGCAGCCCCCCCGGCGGATCTAACTATGGCTACACCTTC.

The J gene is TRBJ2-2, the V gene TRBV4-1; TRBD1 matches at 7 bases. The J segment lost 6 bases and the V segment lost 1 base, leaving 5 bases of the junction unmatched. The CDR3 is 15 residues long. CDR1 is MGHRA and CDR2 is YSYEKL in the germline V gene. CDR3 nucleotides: TGCGCCAGCAGCCAAGGTGGGACAGTGGCCGGGGAGCTGTTTTTT. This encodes CASSQGGTVAGELFF.

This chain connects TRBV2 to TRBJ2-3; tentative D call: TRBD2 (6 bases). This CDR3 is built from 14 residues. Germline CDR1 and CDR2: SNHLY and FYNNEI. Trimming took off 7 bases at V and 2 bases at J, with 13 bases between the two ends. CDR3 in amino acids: CASKVAGNTDTQYF. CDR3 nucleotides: TGTGCCAGCAAGGTGGCGGGAAACACAGATACGCAGTATTTT.

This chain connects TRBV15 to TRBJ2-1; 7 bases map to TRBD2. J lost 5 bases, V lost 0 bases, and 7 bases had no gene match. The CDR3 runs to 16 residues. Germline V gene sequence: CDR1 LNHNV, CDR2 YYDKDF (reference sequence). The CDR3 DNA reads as TGTGCCACCAGCAGAGAATCCGGGACTACGAACAATGAGCAGTTCTTC. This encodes CATSRESGTTNNEQFF.

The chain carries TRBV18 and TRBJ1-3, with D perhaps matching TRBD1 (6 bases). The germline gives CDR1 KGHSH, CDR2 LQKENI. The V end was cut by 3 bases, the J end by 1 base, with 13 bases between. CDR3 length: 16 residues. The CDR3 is CASSPLKQGSGNTIYF. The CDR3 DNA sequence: TGTGCCAGCTCACCGTTGAAACAGGGTTCTGGAAACACCATATATTTT.

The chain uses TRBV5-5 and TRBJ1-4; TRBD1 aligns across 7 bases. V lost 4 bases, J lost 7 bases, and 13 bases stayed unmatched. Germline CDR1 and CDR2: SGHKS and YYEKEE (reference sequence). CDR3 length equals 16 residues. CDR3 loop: CASSVGDSSSFEKLFF. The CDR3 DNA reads TGTGCCAGCAGCGTCGGGGACAGCTCGAGTTTTGAAAAACTGTTTTTT.

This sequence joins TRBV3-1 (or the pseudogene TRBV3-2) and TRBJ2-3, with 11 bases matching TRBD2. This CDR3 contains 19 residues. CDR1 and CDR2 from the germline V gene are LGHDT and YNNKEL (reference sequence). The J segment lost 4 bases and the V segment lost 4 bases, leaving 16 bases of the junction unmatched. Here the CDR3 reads CASSRVFGLAGGSSDTQYF. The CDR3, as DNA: TGTGCCAGCAGCCGGGTCTTTGGGCTAGCGGGGGGTTCGTCAGATACGCAGTATTTT.